This entry features one TCR beta chain sequence. The target antigen is unknown. Trimming took 6 bases from V and 4 from J; bases not matched to a gene: 7. This CDR3 spans 13 amino acids. Germline CDR1 is SQVTM and CDR2 is ANQGSEA. TCRdb re-analysed the 5' RACE reads in MiXCR, keeping a single row per CDR3 protein. The data hold approximately 150,000 distinct CDR3 sequences, with 9.3% observed a single time. This record comes from a study of T cells after yellow fever vaccination. Study-wide points: Clonotypes found in both CD4 and CD8 compartments made up a small share. The study noted that FACS-sorted repertoires could contain abundant clonotypes contaminating from the bulk population. Booster samples showed a return of most primary-vaccination clones (approximately 95% CD4, approximately 90% CD8).

The receptor was isolated from a man aged 18-30 years who received the YFV17D yellow fever vaccine. The rearrangement uses TRBV29-1 and TRBJ2-7; 9 bases line up with TRBD1. The sequences come from CD8+ T cells sorted from PBMCs, collected 45 days after the yellow fever booster vaccination. CDR3 sequence reads: CSVLDRGVYEQYF. The CDR3, as DNA: TGCAGCGTCCTCGACAGGGGGGTTTACGAGCAGTACTTC.